This paragraph covers one T cell receptor beta chain sequence. As yet, its antigen is unknown. CDR3 length: 14 residues. Germline CDR1 reads LNHDA; CDR2 reads SQIVND (reference sequence). The sample is drawn from a study of CXCR3-negative and CXCR3-positive naive CD8 T cells. Study-wide results and caveats: CXCR3-positive naive cells had more hydrophobic TRB CDR3s than CXCR3-negative naive cells. TRBV-TRBJ usage matched between naive CXCR3-negative and CXCR3-positive cells but not between memory cells.

Definition of naive CD8+ T cells rested on a CD45RO-CCR7+CD27+CD95- profile. TRB cDNA was prepared as libraries by UMI-labeled 5' RACE. Each CDR3 protein gets one entry in TCRdb, which reprocessed the 5' RACE reads and gives no DNA. The sample's table shows some 99,000 distinct CDR3 sequences. The TCR sequence derives from a human donor in good health. Some clones in this sample may be carry-over from other donors' samples. The sample was naive CXCR3+ CD8+ T cells from blood. The subset was: CD45RO-CCR7+CD27+CD95- naive CD8+ T cells expressing CXCR3 (TNR3+). The gene calls are TRBV19 and TRBJ2-7; TCRdb picks TRBD1, but there is no DNA to check that call. The CDR3 sequence: CASSIQGVVYEQYF. Filled out from reference TRBV19 and TRBJ2-7, the complete variable domain reads DGGITQSPKYLFRKEGQNVTLSCEQNLNHDAMYWYRQDPGQGLRLIYYSQIVNDFQKGDIAEGYSVSREKKESFPLTVTSAQKNPTAFYLCASSIQGVVYEQYFGPGTRLTVT.